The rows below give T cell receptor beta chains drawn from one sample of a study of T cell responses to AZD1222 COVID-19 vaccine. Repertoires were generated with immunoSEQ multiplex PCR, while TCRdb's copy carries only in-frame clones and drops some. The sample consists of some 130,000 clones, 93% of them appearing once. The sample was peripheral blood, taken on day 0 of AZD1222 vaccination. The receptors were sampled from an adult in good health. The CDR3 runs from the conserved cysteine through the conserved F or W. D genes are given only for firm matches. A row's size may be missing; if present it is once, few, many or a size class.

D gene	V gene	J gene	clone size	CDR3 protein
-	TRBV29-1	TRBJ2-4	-	CSVEMGGRYKNIQYF
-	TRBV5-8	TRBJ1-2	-	CASSYDSNYGYTF
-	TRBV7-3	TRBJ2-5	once	CASSPTVGETQYF
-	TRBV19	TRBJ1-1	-	CASSIGVRVRNTEAFF
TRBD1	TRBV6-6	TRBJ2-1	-	CASSSLGTGFFFF
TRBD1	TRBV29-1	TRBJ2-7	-	CSVGQGVDYEQYF
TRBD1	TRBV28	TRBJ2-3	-	CASSYDRGTGNTQYF
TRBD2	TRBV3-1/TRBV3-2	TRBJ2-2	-	CASSLHGTSGSTGELFF
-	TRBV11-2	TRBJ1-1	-	CASSRGSMNTEAFF
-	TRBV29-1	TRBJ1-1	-	CSVEDPRGGEAFF
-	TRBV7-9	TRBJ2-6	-	CASSDTVSGANVLTF
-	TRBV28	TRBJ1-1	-	CASSLARIGAEAFF
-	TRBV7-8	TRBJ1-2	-	CASSPRRGAAYGYTF
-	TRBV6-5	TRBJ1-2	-	CASSYSGGIVSGYTF